The 25 T cell receptor beta chains reported below all come from one sample, sequenced in a study of regulatory T cells in long-lasting Graves disease (dated by TCRdb to the early 2020s). To prepare the library, multiplex PCR was applied. TCRdb lists the instrument as Illumina HiSeq 4000. CDR3 regions were amplified by Arm-PCR with iRepertoire HTBI primers to construct TCR beta libraries. TCRdb itself trimmed the public reads at Q25 with fastp, ran MiXCR and retained productive beta chains. Merged by CDR3 protein, the rows form single entries marked with the most common genes and DNA. The table for this sample lists roughly 420,000 distinct CDR3 sequences; roughly a sixth of them were counted only once. The leading ten clones occupy about a fifth of the sample. The time point label, read with the paper, signifies: newly diagnosed GD, antithyroid drugs for less than 3 months. For both TCR sequencing and RNA sequencing, RNA was extracted from PBMCs using TRIzol.

This specimen consisted of peripheral blood mononuclear cells (PBMCs), obtained at new diagnosis, from a patient treated with antithyroid drugs. The source is a female donor with Graves disease.

The genes are TRBV6-5 and TRBJ2-6, with 11 bases aligning to TRBD1. V was pared by 4 bases and J by 3 bases, with 8 bases of the junction left unmatched. In germline, CDR1 is MNHEY, CDR2 SVGAGI. The CDR3 runs to 18 residues. The DNA of the CDR3 is TGTGCCAGCAGTTTCCACGGACAGGGGGCGCTTGGGGCCAACGTCCTGACTTTC. Translation gives CASSFHGQGALGANVLTF.

Ten or more counts support this clonotype. This rearrangement joins TRBV7-3 to TRBJ2-3; D is undetermined. Trimming took 5 bases from V and 5 from J, leaving 8 bases between them. CDR1 SGHTA and CDR2 FQGTGA come from the germline V gene. This CDR3 is 12 amino acids long. This chain's CDR3 is CASSATRDTQYF. CDR3 bases: TGTGCCAGCAGCGCGACCAGAGATACGCAGTATTTT.

In its sample, this clonotype was seen a few times. The chain couples TRBV7-2 to TRBJ2-7; TRBD2 aligns across 8 bases. The V gene's germline CDR1 is SGHTA and CDR2 FQGNSA. The CDR3 runs to 13 residues. The V and J ends lost 9 bases and 0 bases, in that order; junction bases with no gene match: 4. This CDR3 reads CASCSGASYEQYF. CDR3 DNA: TGTGCCAGTTGTAGCGGGGCCTCCTACGAGCAGTACTTC.

With respect to this clonotype: A much larger clonotype is one base distant, so this may be a read error. The rearrangement links TRBV6-2 or TRBV6-3 to TRBJ2-1; 9 nucleotides match TRBD1. Germline V gene lookup returns CDR1 MNHEY and CDR2 SVGEGT. The CDR3 loop spans 16 amino acids. This CDR3 reads CTSSFGPGQGRDEQFF. The DNA for the CDR3 is TGTACCAGCAGTTTCGGTCCGGGACAGGGTCGCGATGAGCAGTTCTTC.

This clonotype came up a few times. The genes are TRBV30 and TRBJ2-7; weak D call: TRBD2 (5 bases). Per the germline V gene, CDR1 is GTSNPN and CDR2 is SVGIG (reference sequence). The CDR3 extends over 16 amino acids. V dropped 4 bases and J dropped 0 bases, with 19 bases sitting between them. Here the CDR3 reads CAWKPYGELSSYEQYF. The DNA of the CDR3 is TGTGCCTGGAAACCCTACGGGGAATTGAGCTCCTACGAGCAGTACTTC.

This clonotype was seen many times. The gene calls are TRBV20-1 and TRBJ1-5; D might be TRBD1 (5 bases). Germline CDR1 and CDR2: DFQATT and SNEGSKA (reference sequence). With 4 bases removed from V and 5 bases from J, the gap between germline ends came to 12 bases. This CDR3 is 13 amino acids long. The CDR3 DNA sequence: TGCAGTGCTACCCGGGACCTATATCAGCCCCAGCATTTT. Protein product: CSATRDLYQPQHF.

This clonotype was found a few times. The V call is TRBV10-2, the J call TRBJ2-7; the D gene could be TRBD1 or TRBD2 (5 bases each). Germline V gene sequence: CDR1 WSHSY, CDR2 SAAADI. The V and J ends lost 2 bases and 4 bases respectively, with 12 bases between them. The CDR3 is made up of 14 amino acids. The CDR3 region has the DNA TGCGCCAGCAGTGAGGGCAGGTGGGGGTACGAGCAGTACTTC. Its translation is CASSEGRWGYEQYF.

This clonotype was seen many times. This sequence joins TRBV6-2 or TRBV6-3 and TRBJ1-5, with D unclear. The CDR3 sequence is 12 residues long. Germline values: CDR1 MNHEY, CDR2 SVGEGT. Trimming cost V 6 bases and J 6 bases, with 9 bases left between them. CDR3 DNA: TGTGCCAGCAGGATGACCGGTCAGCCCCAGCATTTT. This sequence encodes CASRMTGQPQHF.

This clonotype was seen at least ten times. This chain connects TRBV12-3 or TRBV12-4 to TRBJ2-7; D might be TRBD1 (5 bases). V was cut by 3 bases and J by 5 bases, with 8 bases left in between. This CDR3 has 12 amino acids. CDR3 region: CASSFTGNEQYF. The DNA for the CDR3 is TGTGCCAGCAGTTTTACAGGCAACGAGCAGTACTTC.

There are many counts of this clonotype. The rearrangement uses TRBV13 and TRBJ2-1; no clear D. CDR1 and CDR2 (germline): PRHDT, FYEKMQ (reference sequence). V lost 4 bases, J lost 6 bases, and 13 bases lay in between. This CDR3 has 14 residues. The CDR3 here is CASSWTTLGNEQFF. Written as DNA, the CDR3 is TGTGCCAGCAGCTGGACCACCCTGGGCAATGAGCAGTTCTTC.

This clonotype has a count of ten or more. V usage is TRBV6-1 and J usage is TRBJ2-6, with a tentative D call TRBD1 (6 bases). This CDR3 comprises 16 residues. Deletions cut 3 bases from V and 2 bases from J, with 11 bases between. Germline CDR1 reads MNHNS; CDR2 reads SASEGT. The chain's CDR3 is CASSEVPGAGANVLTF. The CDR3 nucleotides are TGTGCCAGCAGTGAGGTGCCAGGGGCTGGGGCCAACGTCCTGACTTTC.

This sequence joins TRBV19 and TRBJ1-5, with D unclear. Trimming removed 10 bases from V and 3 bases from J, with 13 bases in between. The CDR3 is made up of 13 amino acids. The germline gives CDR1 LNHDA, CDR2 SQIVND (reference sequence). The DNA of the CDR3 is TGTGCCACCGTGGACGGGTTCAATCAGCCCCAGCATTTT. Protein sequence: CATVDGFNQPQHF.

This clonotype was seen many times. The CDR3 reads CSVSIGETEAFF. The CDR3 DNA reads TGCAGCGTTTCCATTGGGGAGACAGAAGCTTTCTTT. This chain links TRBV29-1 with TRBJ1-1; D not resolved. The CDR3 loop spans 12 amino acids. V was trimmed by 5 bases and J by 8 bases, leaving 15 bases between them. Per germline, CDR1 SQVTM and CDR2 ANQGSEA.

This clonotype was recorded at least ten times. The V gene is TRBV30, the J gene TRBJ1-1; D is unresolved. Trimming left V 8 bases short and J 6 bases short, with 19 bases between. The CDR3 sequence is 13 residues long. The germline V gene encodes CDR1 GTSNPN and CDR2 SVGIG (reference sequence). CDR3 amino acids: CARSDIPEAEAFF. CDR3 coding DNA: TGTGCCAGATCAGACATCCCGGAGGCTGAAGCTTTCTTT.

The sample holds a few counts of this clonotype. V and J are TRBV20-1 and TRBJ2-2; no firm D call. From germline, CDR1 is DFQATT and CDR2 SNEGSKA (reference sequence). Trimming shortened V by 0 bases and J by 0 bases, and 11 bases separated the two germline ends. The CDR3 sequence is 16 residues long. The DNA for the CDR3 is TGCAGTGCTAGAGATGAGAGTGGGCCGAACACCGGGGAGCTGTTTTTT. Translation: CSARDESGPNTGELFF.

The V call is TRBV28, the J call TRBJ2-1; 9 bases match TRBD2. The V gene's germline CDR1 is MDHEN and CDR2 SYDVKM. The CDR3 spans 14 residues. V was clipped by 3 bases and J by 6 bases; unmatched bases: 3. CDR3 DNA: TGTGCCAGCAGTTTTTTTAGCGGGAGCAATGAGCAGTTCTTC. Translated, it gives CASSFFSGSNEQFF.

This clonotype was recorded at least ten times. V and J are TRBV29-1 and TRBJ2-5; D ambiguous. There are 12 residues in the CDR3. CDR1 is SQVTM, CDR2 ANQGSEA, per germline. V lost 7 bases, J lost 0 bases, and 9 bases lay in between. CDR3 amino acids: CSGGPDQETQYF. CDR3 bases: TGCAGCGGAGGACCCGACCAAGAGACCCAGTACTTC.

The table lists this clonotype with many counts. The V and J genes are TRBV4-2 and TRBJ2-1; either TRBD1 or TRBD2 may fit D (5 bases each). Trimming took 0 bases from V and 0 from J, leaving 12 bases between them. Germline lookup yields CDR1 LGHNA and CDR2 YNFKEQ. This CDR3 has 17 amino acids. CDR3 bases: TGTGCCAGCAGCCAAGAGGACGGGGCTAGCTCCTACAATGAGCAGTTCTTC. Translated, it gives CASSQEDGASSYNEQFF.

This clonotype appeared many times. This sequence joins TRBV5-1 and TRBJ2-2; tentative D call: TRBD1 (5 bases). Trimming took off 2 bases at V and 1 base at J, with 9 bases between the two ends. The germline V gene encodes CDR1 SGHRS and CDR2 YFSETQ. The CDR3 is made up of 15 amino acids. The chain's CDR3 is CASSFDSLNTGELFF. The CDR3 DNA is TGCGCCAGCAGCTTTGACAGCCTGAACACCGGGGAGCTGTTTTTT.

This clonotype was observed a few times. The chain uses TRBV7-2 and TRBJ2-3; 8 bases are shared with TRBD2. CDR1 is SGHTA and CDR2 is FQGNSA in the germline V gene. Germline trimming cut 1 base from V and 5 bases from J; bases unmatched to any gene: 17. The CDR3 spans 19 residues. The CDR3, as DNA: TGTGCCAGCAGCTTAGATTGGGCAACGGGGGGGCGGAACAAAGATACGCAGTATTTT. This sequence encodes CASSLDWATGGRNKDTQYF.

In its sample, this clonotype was seen a few times. The chain joins TRBV5-1 to TRBJ1-3, with TRBD1 as a possible D gene (6 bases). Germline CDR1 SGHRS, CDR2 YFSETQ. The V and J ends lost 2 bases and 7 bases respectively, with 13 bases between them. The CDR3 length is 14 residues. Written as DNA, the CDR3 is TGCGCCAGCAGCTTTACAGGGACGAGGAACACCATATATTTT. It yields the protein CASSFTGTRNTIYF.

This clonotype has at least ten counts. The rearrangement joins TRBV20-1 to TRBJ1-2; D unclear. From germline, CDR1 is DFQATT and CDR2 SNEGSKA (reference sequence). The CDR3 has 15 amino acids. V lost 7 bases and J 8 bases, leaving 26 bases between the germline ends. CDR3 DNA sequence: TGCAGTGTACCGAAGCCCCGGGGTTTTGGGTTGGGCTACACCTTC. This sequence encodes CSVPKPRGFGLGYTF.

This clonotype came up many times. The gene calls are TRBV2 and TRBJ1-5; D remains ambiguous. Germline V gene lookup returns CDR1 SNHLY and CDR2 FYNNEI. Trimming pared 8 bases from V and 3 bases from J, leaving 8 bases between. This CDR3 is built from 12 residues. The CDR3 spells CASSPDNQPQHF. In DNA, the CDR3 is TGTGCCAGCTCCCCAGACAATCAGCCCCAGCATTTT.

This clonotype was seen ten or more times. CDR3 bases: TGTGCCAGCAGTTTCGGTGGGAGGGGCTACAATGAGCAGTTCTTC. Residues: CASSFGGRGYNEQFF. The V call is TRBV12-3 or TRBV12-4, the J call TRBJ2-1; 7 bases match TRBD2. This CDR3 spans 15 amino acids. The V segment lost 3 bases and the J segment 3 bases; nucleotides outside the gene matches: 5.

The table lists this clonotype with a few counts. The CDR3: CSARDLRLAERYNEQFF. In nucleotides, the CDR3 is TGCAGTGCTAGAGATCTTCGGCTAGCGGAAAGGTACAATGAGCAGTTCTTC. The chain is built from TRBV20-1 and TRBJ2-1, with TRBD2 matching 7 bases. Unmatched junction bases numbered 12, after V lost 0 bases and J lost 4 bases. This CDR3 has 17 residues. The germline gives CDR1 DFQATT, CDR2 SNEGSKA (reference sequence).